The next 27 T cell receptor beta chains were all read from a single sample in a study of CD8+ T cells in alopecia areata. Extraction and reverse transcription of RNA yielded cDNA as the sequencing template. Data came from immunoSEQ multiplex PCR; TCRdb stores just in-frame clones and leaves some out. The table has 150,000 or so clones, more than 75% seen once. The sequenced sample was CD8+ T cells sorted from blood, obtained at week 0. These receptors were collected from a human donor with alopecia areata.

The chain has TRBV19 and TRBJ1-1; D unclear. Trimming removed 1 base from V and 0 bases from J, with 9 bases in between. The CDR3 runs to 15 residues. CDR1 is LNHDA and CDR2 is SQIVND in the germline V gene (reference sequence). CDR3 sequence: CASSIAGDMNTEAFF. DNA of the CDR3: TGTGCCAGTAGTATAGCAGGCGATATGAACACTGAAGCTTTCTTT.

The genes are TRBV30 and TRBJ2-7; the D is unclear. The CDR3 is 13 residues long. Trimming shortened V by 6 bases and J by 3 bases, and 15 bases separated the two germline ends. From germline, CDR1 is GTSNPN and CDR2 SVGIG (reference sequence). The CDR3 sequence is CACNSGLDYEQYF. The CDR3 bases are TGTGCCTGCAACTCGGGTCTCGACTACGAGCAGTACTTC.

CDR3 residues: CASSYSLGGELFF. CDR3 DNA sequence: TGTGCCAGCAGTTACTCATTGGGGGGGGAGCTGTTTTTT. This chain uses TRBV6-5 with TRBJ2-2, with no clear D. The V end lost 0 bases, the J end lost 8 bases, and 7 bases lay between the germline ends. The CDR3 extends over 13 amino acids. Germline V gene sequence: CDR1 MNHEY, CDR2 SVGAGI.

This clone was detected once. The rearrangement joins TRBV5-5 to TRBJ2-7, with 12 positions matching TRBD1. This CDR3 is built from 14 residues. The germline V gene encodes CDR1 SGHKS and CDR2 YYEKEE (reference sequence). Trimming took 3 bases from V and 4 from J; bases not matched to a gene: 2. The CDR3 nucleotides read TGTGCCAGCAGCTGGGGACAGGGGGCGTACGAGCAGTACTTC. Its protein is CASSWGQGAYEQYF. The full variable domain, in which reference TRBV5-5 and TRBJ2-7 provide the parts outside the CDR3, is DAGVTQSPTHLIKTRGQQVTLRCSPISGHKSVSWYQQVLGQGPQFIFQYYEKEERGRGNFPDRFSARQFPNYSSELNVNALLLGDSALYLCASSWGQGAYEQYFGPGTRLTVT.

Details on this clone: The identical CDR3 is also encoded by other nucleotide sequences in the sample. The CDR3 sequence: CASSIGGDYNEQFF. CDR3 DNA: TGTGCCAGTAGTATAGGGGGAGACTACAATGAGCAGTTCTTC. The rearrangement links TRBV19 to TRBJ2-1; TRBD2 might be the D (5 bases). Trimming removed 1 base at V and 3 bases at J, with 7 bases between. CDR3 length equals 14 residues. Germline V gene data show CDR1 as LNHDA and CDR2 as SQIVND (reference sequence).

V and J are TRBV9 and TRBJ1-6; perhaps TRBD1 as D (5 bases). Germline V gives CDR1 SGDLS, CDR2 YYNGEE. V was pared by 0 bases and J by 6 bases, with 19 bases between. The CDR3 runs to 18 residues. For the CDR3, the DNA is TGTGCCAGCAGCGTAGGGTCGGGACTGATGGATGGTAATTCACCCCTCCACTTT. Translated: CASSVGSGLMDGNSPLHF.

The chain uses TRBV5-6 and TRBJ2-1, with TRBD1 as a possible D gene (5 bases). Germline CDR1 reads SGHDT; CDR2 reads YYEEEE. V lost 0 bases and J 2 bases, leaving 12 bases between the germline ends. This CDR3 is 16 amino acids long. CDR3 protein: CASSLASWGPYNEQFF. Here the CDR3 DNA reads TGTGCCAGCAGCTTGGCCAGCTGGGGCCCCTACAATGAGCAGTTCTTC.

This chain uses TRBV9 with TRBJ2-7, with a possible D match to TRBD1 (5 bases). The CDR3 loop spans 14 amino acids. Germline-derived CDR1 and CDR2 are SGDLS and YYNGEE. V dropped 3 bases and J dropped 6 bases, with 16 bases sitting between them. In DNA, the CDR3 is TGTGCCAGCAGCGCGGACACCGCCCCGGGCGAGCAGTACTTC. It specifies CASSADTAPGEQYF.

This clone was counted only a few times. This chain joins TRBV30 and TRBJ1-1; D gene unclear. CDR3 length: 13 residues. Germline CDR1 is GTSNPN and CDR2 is SVGIG (reference sequence). Trimming pared 3 bases from V and 2 bases from J, leaving 10 bases between. CDR3 region: CAWSGGSNTEAFF. In nucleotides, the CDR3 is TGTGCCTGGAGCGGAGGATCAAACACTGAAGCTTTCTTT.

This CDR3 is CASSLGTDLSSYEQYF. In DNA, the CDR3 is TGTGCCAGCAGCTTAGGGACCGATTTGAGCTCCTACGAGCAGTACTTC. The gene calls are TRBV11-2 and TRBJ2-7; D is unresolved. Per the germline V gene, CDR1 is SGHAT and CDR2 is FQNNGV. The V gene lost 1 base and the J gene lost 0 bases, with 13 bases spanning the gap. CDR3 length: 16 residues.

The rearrangement uses TRBV29-1 and TRBJ2-5; D is tentatively TRBD1 or TRBD2 (5 bases each). Trimming left V 7 bases short and J 3 bases short, with 24 bases between. Germline V gene lookup returns CDR1 SQVTM and CDR2 ANQGSEA. CDR3 length equals 16 residues. The CDR3 sequence: CSAEPYQWRGEETQYF. The CDR3 nucleotides are TGCAGCGCCGAACCGTACCAATGGCGAGGGGAAGAGACCCAGTACTTC. Full variable domain (missing parts from reference TRBV29-1 and TRBJ2-5): SAVISQKPSRDICQRGTSLTIQCQVDSQVTMMFWYRQQPGQSLTLIATANQGSEATYESGFVIDKFPISRPNLTFSTLTVSNMSPEDSSIYLCSAEPYQWRGEETQYFGPGTRLLVL.

The chain couples TRBV7-9 to TRBJ2-5; the match to TRBD1 covers 8 bases. Per germline, CDR1 SEHNR and CDR2 FQNEAQ (reference sequence). CDR3 length equals 13 residues. J lost 2 bases, V lost 5 bases, and 1 base had no gene match. The CDR3 DNA sequence: TGTGCCAGCAGCCGGGACAGGCAAGAGACCCAGTACTTC. It specifies CASSRDRQETQYF.

A note on this clone: Other DNA sequences in this specimen translate into the identical CDR3. The CDR3 is CASSEDSGNTEAFF. As DNA, the CDR3 is TGTGCCAGCAGTGAGGACAGCGGTAACACTGAAGCTTTCTTT. This chain connects TRBV2 to TRBJ1-1; possible D gene TRBD1, 6 bases. CDR3 length: 14 residues. CDR1 is SNHLY, CDR2 FYNNEI, per germline. Trimming cost V 3 bases and J 2 bases, with 10 bases left between them.

The chain recombines TRBV4-1 with TRBJ2-3; 10 bases are a match to TRBD1. CDR1 MGHRA and CDR2 YSYEKL come from the germline V gene. V dropped 6 bases and J dropped 5; count of bases not matched to a gene: 17. CDR3 size: 18 residues. The CDR3: CASSTTAPGQGRRDTQYF. As DNA, the CDR3 is TGCGCCAGCAGTACAACCGCACCGGGACAGGGGCGGAGAGATACGCAGTATTTT.

Details on this clone: Additional DNA sequences in this sample encode the identical CDR3. V usage is TRBV5-1 and J usage is TRBJ2-7; no clear D. The ends were cut back, 4 bases at V and 0 bases at J, with 8 bases in the middle. Germline loops: CDR1 SGHRS, CDR2 YFSETQ. CDR3 size: 13 residues. CDR3 in amino acids: CASSPESSYEQYF. CDR3 in DNA: TGCGCCAGCAGCCCAGAGAGCTCCTACGAGCAGTACTTC.

This chain connects TRBV29-1 to TRBJ2-1; TRBD1 agrees at 8 bases. This CDR3 has 14 amino acids. The trim removed 6 bases at V and 7 bases at J, leaving 11 bases unmatched. Germline CDR1 SQVTM, CDR2 ANQGSEA. The CDR3 spells CSVEDFTGGNEQFF. The DNA of the CDR3 is TGCAGCGTGGAGGACTTTACAGGGGGGAATGAGCAGTTCTTC.

This clone was recorded only once. The V call is TRBV25-1, the J call TRBJ2-7, with 15 bases matching TRBD2. Germline V gene sequence: CDR1 MGHDK, CDR2 SYGVNS. The CDR3 has 18 amino acids. V was clipped by 5 bases and J by 2 bases; unmatched bases: 10. This CDR3 is CASSSLRTSGRAAYEQYF. The CDR3 DNA reads TGTGCCAGCAGTAGTTTAAGGACTAGCGGGAGGGCCGCCTACGAGCAGTACTTC.

The chain uses TRBV27 and TRBJ2-7; the match to TRBD2 covers 8 bases. The CDR3 has 16 amino acids. V shed 5 bases, J shed 2 bases, and the junction held 11 bases outside the gene matches. CDR1 and CDR2 (germline): MNHEY, SMNVEV (reference sequence). CDR3 DNA sequence: TGTGCCAGCAGTCCACTCGGGCTAGCGGGCGCCTACGAGCAGTACTTC. Its translation: CASSPLGLAGAYEQYF.

This clone was observed a single time. The chain carries TRBV27 and TRBJ2-7; TRBD2 aligns across 8 bases. This CDR3 has 14 amino acids. J lost 4 bases, V lost 7 bases, and 9 bases had no gene match. Germline V gene data show CDR1 as MNHEY and CDR2 as SMNVEV (reference sequence). CDR3 coding DNA: TGTGCCAGCAATCCAGGCGGGAGGCGGTACGAGCAGTACTTC. Protein product: CASNPGGRRYEQYF.

This chain connects TRBV5-6 to TRBJ2-7; the match to TRBD2 covers 13 bases. This CDR3 is built from 16 residues. V was pared by 5 bases and J by 4 bases, with 9 bases of the junction left unmatched. CDR1 and CDR2 from the germline V gene are SGHDT and YYEEEE. CDR3 nucleotides: TGTGCCAGCAGTCTCGGGACTAGCGGGGTGTTTTACGAGCAGTACTTC. This sequence encodes CASSLGTSGVFYEQYF.

The rearrangement links TRBV4-1 to TRBJ2-3; tentative D call: TRBD2 (6 bases). The ends were cut back, 1 base at V and 4 bases at J, with 15 bases in the middle. CDR3 length: 16 amino acids. Germline V CDR1 and CDR2: MGHRA, YSYEKL. DNA for the CDR3: TGCGCCAGCAGCCAAGTAGGAGGGGTCGGTCCAGATACGCAGTATTTT. Protein product: CASSQVGGVGPDTQYF.

The rearrangement links TRBV7-9 to TRBJ2-3; TRBD2 matches at 13 bases. Germline CDR1 and CDR2: SEHNR and FQNEAQ (reference sequence). The trim removed 4 bases at V and 0 bases at J, leaving 4 bases unmatched. The CDR3 length is 17 residues. In DNA form, the CDR3 reads TGTGCCAGCAGCTACCCGGGACTAGCGGGAAGCACAGATACGCAGTATTTT. It translates to CASSYPGLAGSTDTQYF.

V and J are TRBV29-1 and TRBJ1-2, with D possibly being TRBD1 (5 bases). The germline V gene encodes CDR1 SQVTM and CDR2 ANQGSEA. Trimming removed 2 bases at V and 4 bases at J, with 11 bases between. The CDR3 consists of 13 residues. Written as DNA, the CDR3 is TGCAGCGTTGAACTTCCCGACAGCTATGGCTACACCTTC. It translates to CSVELPDSYGYTF. Based on the CDR3 plus reference TRBV29-1 and TRBJ1-2, the full variable domain is SAVISQKPSRDICQRGTSLTIQCQVDSQVTMMFWYRQQPGQSLTLIATANQGSEATYESGFVIDKFPISRPNLTFSTLTVSNMSPEDSSIYLCSVELPDSYGYTFGSGTRLTVV.

A note on this clone: The same CDR3 is also encoded by other DNA sequences in this sample. The chain employs TRBV27 and TRBJ2-1; 8 bases agree with TRBD2. The CDR3 extends over 16 amino acids. J lost 0 bases, V lost 5 bases, and 6 bases had no gene match. Germline-derived CDR1 and CDR2 are MNHEY and SMNVEV (reference sequence). CDR3 coding DNA: TGTGCCAGCAGTCTCACTAGCGGAAGCTCCTACAATGAGCAGTTCTTC. It codes for CASSLTSGSSYNEQFF.

The chain employs TRBV30 and TRBJ1-1; D is unclear. CDR3 size: 14 residues. The V end lost 0 bases, the J end lost 6 bases, and 14 bases lay between the germline ends. CDR1 and CDR2 from the germline V gene are GTSNPN and SVGIG (reference sequence). The CDR3 loop reads CAWSVARSYSEAFF. The DNA for the CDR3 is TGTGCCTGGAGTGTCGCTCGGTCTTATTCTGAAGCTTTCTTT.

This clone has only one observation. V is TRBV4-2 and J is TRBJ2-1; 13 nucleotides agree with TRBD2. In germline, CDR1 is LGHNA, CDR2 YNFKEQ. This CDR3 contains 16 residues. The V and J ends lost 0 bases and 9 bases, in that order; junction bases with no gene match: 5. CDR3 DNA: TGTGCCAGCAGCCAAGAACTAGCGGGGGGGCAGGGTGAGCAGTTCTTC. Protein product: CASSQELAGGQGEQFF.

Only one count was recorded for this clone. This chain links TRBV7-2 with TRBJ2-2; D might be TRBD2 (6 bases). Germline V gene sequence: CDR1 SGHTA, CDR2 FQGNSA. V was pared by 5 bases and J by 3 bases, with 13 bases between. This CDR3 is 15 amino acids long. CDR3 sequence: CASSTWTTHTGELFF. DNA for the CDR3: TGTGCCAGCAGCACCTGGACTACCCACACCGGGGAGCTGTTTTTT. The variable domain in full, completed from reference TRBV7-2 and TRBJ2-2, reads GAGVSQSPSNKVTEKGKDVELRCDPISGHTALYWYRQSLGQGLEFLIYFQGNSAPDKSGLPSDRFSAERTGGSVSTLTIQRTQQEDSAVYLCASSTWTTHTGELFFGEGSRLTVL.